The next 5 T cell receptor beta chains were all read from a single sample in a study of T cells after yellow fever vaccination. One entry per CDR3 protein, called by TCRdb with MiXCR from the 5' RACE reads. Here the sample spans more than 90,000 distinct CDR3 sequences, 7.5% to 9.5% being singletons. The specimen was CD8+ T cells sorted from PBMCs, collected 45 days after the yellow fever booster vaccination. These receptor sequences come from a man aged 25 to 40 who received the YFV17D yellow fever vaccine.

The chain employs TRBV27 and TRBJ2-7; TRBD2 aligns across 7 bases. The length of the CDR3 is 16 residues. Germline CDR1 is MNHEY and CDR2 is SMNVEV (reference sequence). Trimming removed 4 bases from V and 2 bases from J; junction bases left unmatched: 11. Here the CDR3 reads CASSSLSTGTTYEQYF. The CDR3 DNA reads as TGTGCCAGCAGTTCCCTATCTACCGGGACTACCTACGAGCAGTACTTC.

The sample holds a few counts of this clonotype. This chain's CDR3 is CASSLDQYLAGEGDTQYF. CDR3 nucleotides: TGTGCCAGCAGCTTAGATCAGTATCTAGCGGGCGAGGGGGATACGCAGTATTTT. The rearrangement joins TRBV11-2 to TRBJ2-3, with 8 bases that match TRBD2. V lost 0 bases and J lost 6; bases outside the gene matches: 14. CDR1 SGHAT and CDR2 FQNNGV come from the germline V gene. The CDR3 consists of 18 residues.

There are many counts of this clonotype. The rearrangement joins TRBV9 to TRBJ2-5; 9 bases are shared with TRBD2. Germline V gene data show CDR1 as SGDLS and CDR2 as YYNGEE. J lost 1 base, V lost 0 bases, and 4 bases had no gene match. This CDR3 is 16 amino acids long. The CDR3 bases are TGTGCCAGCAGCGTAGGGATAGCGGGGGCCCAAGAGACCCAGTACTTC. Its translation: CASSVGIAGAQETQYF.

This clonotype was recorded many times. V gene TRBV4-1 combines with J gene TRBJ2-1; D is ambiguous. Germline V CDR1 and CDR2: MGHRA, YSYEKL. The CDR3 sequence is 15 residues long. V gave up 0 bases and J gave up 2 bases, with 8 bases separating them. The CDR3 sequence is CASSQEQRAYNEQFF. The CDR3 DNA follows: TGCGCCAGCAGCCAAGAGCAAAGAGCCTACAATGAGCAGTTCTTC.

This clonotype was picked up a small number of times. V is TRBV5-1 and J is TRBJ2-5; the D call may be TRBD1 or TRBD2 (7 bases each). Trimming shortened V by 3 bases and J by 6 bases, and 21 bases separated the two germline ends. Germline V gene sequence: CDR1 SGHRS, CDR2 YFSETQ. CDR3 length: 16 amino acids. CDR3 sequence reads: CASSWSSGGGIKTQYF. The CDR3 DNA follows: TGCGCCAGCAGCTGGTCGTCAGGGGGGGGAATTAAGACCCAGTACTTC.